A selection of T cell receptor beta chains follows, all from one sample in a study of blood T cell repertoires in COVID-19. Profiling relied on immunoSEQ multiplex PCR, and the TCRdb table lists in-frame clones only, not all of them. The top ten clones hold 5% to 6.5% of a sample with approximately 100,000 clones, about 75% of them seen once. Material: peripheral blood. These receptors were obtained from a man older than 75 with acute or convalescent COVID-19. CDR3s include the opening cysteine and the closing phenylalanine or tryptophan.

j_gene,v_gene,CDR3aa
TRBJ1-1,TRBV6-5,CASSQVPRTEAFF
TRBJ2-5,TRBV27,CASSPGTTSQETQYF
TRBJ2-7,TRBV4-2,CASSQDPGGRVYEQYF
TRBJ2-1,TRBV15,CATSRGTLAGKYNEQFF
TRBJ1-5,TRBV7-2,CASSPFGGGASNQPQHF
TRBJ2-3,TRBV19,CASSTIYSGTSTDTQYF
TRBJ2-7,TRBV6-5,CASSYSEPGTSEQYF
TRBJ1-6,TRBV25-1,CASRDTSHNSPLHF
TRBJ2-1,TRBV19,CASSIGTGNRNEQFF
TRBJ1-1,TRBV3-1/TRBV3-2,CASSDLGTSEAFF
TRBJ2-2,TRBV29-1,CSAGENTGELFF
TRBJ2-7,TRBV4-3,CASSQEVGRIAAQYF
TRBJ1-1,TRBV6-2/TRBV6-3,CASSYQRGEGLHTEAFF
TRBJ2-3,TRBV7-6,CASSLDPGGVSTDTQYF
TRBJ2-2,TRBV30,CAWSRGGSTGELFF
TRBJ2-7,TRBV11-3,CASSLGGQGGHEQYF
TRBJ2-1,TRBV7-8,CASSSRRNEQFF
TRBJ2-1,TRBV27,CASSPNRYSEQFF
TRBJ1-1,TRBV5-1,CASSRTQGTEAFF
TRBJ2-7,TRBV7-9,CASSLLRGPEQYF
TRBJ1-3,TRBV7-8,CASSLGMHSSGNTIYF
TRBJ1-3,TRBV7-9,CASSLSSENTIYF
TRBJ2-7,TRBV9,CASSVGGHYEQYF
TRBJ2-1,TRBV6-4,CASIGGRGSYNEQFF
TRBJ1-2,TRBV25-1,CASSLGDRGYGYTF
TRBJ2-1,TRBV2,CASSEEGERFF
TRBJ2-3,TRBV5-1,CASSSGTDTQYF
TRBJ2-4,TRBV2,CASSEFLGGAKNIQYF
TRBJ2-5,TRBV7-3,CASGRAIQETQYF
TRBJ2-7,TRBV27,CASSWGTGGYEQYF
TRBJ1-1,TRBV7-9,CASSLEGGTEAFF
TRBJ1-6,TRBV7-8,CASSLRTGGSSPLHF
TRBJ2-1,TRBV28,CASSRRLRLYNEQFF
TRBJ2-3,TRBV6-4,CASRETSRDTQYF
TRBJ1-1,TRBV5-1,CASSLTTGGYNTEAFF
TRBJ2-7,TRBV12-3/TRBV12-4,CASSPNYEQYF
TRBJ1-4,TRBV3-1/TRBV3-2,CASSQVGQGNNEKLFF
TRBJ1-1,TRBV7-9,CASSRAQGEAEAFF
TRBJ2-1,TRBV5-1,CASSATGTSGAEQFF
TRBJ1-3,TRBV28,CASTPVGLPPGNTIYF
TRBJ1-2,TRBV28,CASHNAGDRGYTF
TRBJ1-1,TRBV19,CASRQGPGFGAFF
TRBJ1-2,TRBV6-5,CASSYSGAGGVYGYTF
TRBJ2-5,TRBV4-2,CASSQRSQETQYF
TRBJ2-5,TRBV3-1/TRBV3-2,CASSQGLALRETQYF
TRBJ1-6,TRBV28,CASSLIQGANSPLHF
TRBJ2-7,TRBV19,CASSTTRRGSEQYF
TRBJ1-2,TRBV19,CASSISTGILTYGYTF
TRBJ1-2,TRBV5-4,CASSLTGADGYTF
TRBJ1-6,TRBV27,CASSPGTGGDSPLHF
TRBJ1-1,TRBV5-6,CASSSRMTGLNTEAFF
TRBJ2-1,TRBV27,CASSFQGRYNEQFF
TRBJ1-6,TRBV4-3,CASSQDESSRSPLHF
TRBJ2-1,TRBV28,CSTGRTSGRIYNEQFF
TRBJ2-1,TRBV27,CASVSIVGAKRDRARNEQFF
TRBJ1-2,TRBV28,CASSLSRADGYTF
TRBJ2-5,TRBV24-1,CATSDAGGGQYF
TRBJ1-2,TRBV30,CAWKVAGIYGYTF
TRBJ2-3,TRBV6-5,CASRDLGPPDTQYF
TRBJ1-2,TRBV3-1/TRBV3-2,CASSQDPRYGYTF